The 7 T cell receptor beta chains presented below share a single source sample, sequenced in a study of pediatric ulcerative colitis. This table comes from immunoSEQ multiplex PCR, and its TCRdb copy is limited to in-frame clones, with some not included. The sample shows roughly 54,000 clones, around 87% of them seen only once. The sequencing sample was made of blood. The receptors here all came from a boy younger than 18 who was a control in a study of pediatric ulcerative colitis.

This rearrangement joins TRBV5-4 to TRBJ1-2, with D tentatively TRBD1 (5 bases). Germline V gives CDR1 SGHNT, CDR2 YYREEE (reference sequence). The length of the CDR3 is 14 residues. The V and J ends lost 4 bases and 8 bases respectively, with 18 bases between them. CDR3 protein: CASSTGGGSIGYTF. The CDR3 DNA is TGTGCCAGCAGCACCGGGGGGGGATCAATCGGCTACACCTTC.

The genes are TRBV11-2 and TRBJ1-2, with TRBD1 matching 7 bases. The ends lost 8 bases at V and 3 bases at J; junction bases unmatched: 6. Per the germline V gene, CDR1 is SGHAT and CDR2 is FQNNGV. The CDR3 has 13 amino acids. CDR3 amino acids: CASPGGVYYGYTF. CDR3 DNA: TGTGCCAGCCCAGGGGGAGTCTACTATGGCTACACCTTC.

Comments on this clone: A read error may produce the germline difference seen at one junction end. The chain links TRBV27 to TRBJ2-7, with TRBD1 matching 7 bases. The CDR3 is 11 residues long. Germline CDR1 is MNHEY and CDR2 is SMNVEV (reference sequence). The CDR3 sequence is CATGPTNEQYF. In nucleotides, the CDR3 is TGCGCGACAGGGCCAACCAACGAGCAGTACTTC.

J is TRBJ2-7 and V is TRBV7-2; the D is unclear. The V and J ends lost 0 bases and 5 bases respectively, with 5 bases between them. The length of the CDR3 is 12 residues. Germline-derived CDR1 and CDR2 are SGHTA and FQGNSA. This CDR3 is CASSLASNEQYF. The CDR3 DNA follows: TGTGCCAGCAGCTTAGCATCCAACGAGCAGTACTTC.

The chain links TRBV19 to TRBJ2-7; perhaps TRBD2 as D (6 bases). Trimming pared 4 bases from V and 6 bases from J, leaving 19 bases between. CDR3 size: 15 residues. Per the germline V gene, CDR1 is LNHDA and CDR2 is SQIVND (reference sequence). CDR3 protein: CASSTSAEGTSEQYF. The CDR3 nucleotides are TGTGCCAGTAGTACGTCTGCGGAGGGGACCAGCGAGCAGTACTTC.

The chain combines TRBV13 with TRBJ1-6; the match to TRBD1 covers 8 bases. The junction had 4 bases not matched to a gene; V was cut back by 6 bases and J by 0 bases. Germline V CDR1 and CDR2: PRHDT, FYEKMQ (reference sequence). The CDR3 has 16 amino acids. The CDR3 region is CASRRTGISYNSPLHF. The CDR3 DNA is TGTGCCAGCAGACGGACAGGGATCTCCTATAATTCACCCCTCCACTTT. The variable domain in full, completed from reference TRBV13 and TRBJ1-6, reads AAGVIQSPRHLIKEKRETATLKCYPIPRHDTVYWYQQGPGQDPQFLISFYEKMQSDKGSIPDRFSAQQFSDYHSELNMSSLELGDSALYFCASRRTGISYNSPLHFGNGTRLTVT.

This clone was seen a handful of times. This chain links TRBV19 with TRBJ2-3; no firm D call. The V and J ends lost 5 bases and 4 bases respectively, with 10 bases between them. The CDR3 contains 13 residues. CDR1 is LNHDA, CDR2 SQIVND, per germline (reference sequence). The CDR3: CASSSQSADTQYF. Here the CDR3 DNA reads TGTGCCAGTAGTTCACAATCCGCAGATACGCAGTATTTT.